The entry below gives a single T cell receptor beta chain sequence along with its context. This sample was taken from a study of blood T cell repertoires in COVID-19. Overall study: COVID-19 samples from acute and convalescent phases originated in the United States, Italy and Spain.

Trimming cost V 2 bases and J 7 bases, with 13 bases left between them. CDR1 and CDR2 from the germline V gene are SGHKS and YYEKEE (reference sequence). The CDR3 loop spans 15 amino acids. Profiled with immunoSEQ multiplex PCR; TCRdb holds only in-frame clones, not every one. The sample has 250,000 to 300,000 clones, roughly nine tenths seen once. The chain employs TRBV5-5 and TRBJ1-6; D is perhaps TRBD1 (6 bases). The origin of this receptor is a woman aged 25 to 39 with COVID-19, enrolled during active disease. The sample was peripheral blood. CDR3 in DNA: TGTGCCAGCAGCTTCCCCAGGGGATCCAATTCACCCCTCCACTTT. It yields the protein CASSFPRGSNSPLHF.